Below, 3 T cell receptor beta chains from the same sample are listed, as sequenced in a study of cytomegalovirus exposure and HLA in healthy donors. PCR involved 60 Vbeta and 13 Jbeta primers. Assay: immunoSEQ multiplex PCR; the TCRdb copy retains only in-frame clones and omits some. The sample includes over 150,000 clones, roughly 76% of them seen just once. Sequenced: PBMCs. These TCRs come from a man in his 60s in good health and CMV-seronegative.

The CDR3 loop is CAWSAGGNSPLHF. The CDR3 DNA follows: TGTGCCTGGAGTGCAGGGGGTAATTCACCCCTCCACTTT. The rearrangement links TRBV30 to TRBJ1-6, with 7 bases aligning to TRBD1. The V gene's germline CDR1 is GTSNPN and CDR2 SVGIG (reference sequence). The CDR3 is made up of 13 amino acids. V trimming: 1 base; J trimming: 6 bases; junction bases outside the gene matches: 0.

This chain connects TRBV28 to TRBJ2-5, with D perhaps matching TRBD1 (5 bases). Trimming took off 5 bases at V and 0 bases at J, with 13 bases between the two ends. The CDR3 runs 15 residues. Germline CDR1 and CDR2: MDHEN and SYDVKM. The CDR3 DNA follows: TGTGCCAGCAGTGGGGTTAGGGGATACCAAGAGACCCAGTACTTC. Its protein product is CASSGVRGYQETQYF.

The chain links TRBV25-1 to TRBJ2-6; TRBD1 is a possible D gene (5 bases). V lost 3 bases, J lost 0 bases, and 12 bases lay in between. The germline V gene has CDR1 MGHDK and CDR2 SYGVNS. The CDR3 length is 17 residues. The CDR3 spells CASSDAQGTSGANVLTF. In DNA, the CDR3 is TGTGCCAGCAGTGACGCGCAGGGCACCTCTGGGGCCAACGTCCTGACTTTC.